These 27 T cell receptor beta chains were sequenced from one sample in a study of blood T cell repertoires in COVID-19. Profiled with immunoSEQ multiplex PCR; TCRdb holds only in-frame clones, not every one. The sample holds a few hundred thousand clones, around 87% seen once. The sequenced sample was PBMCs or T cells enriched from blood (not recorded which). These TCRs come from a woman between 50 and 59 years old who had recovered from COVID-19.

The chain joins TRBV28 to TRBJ1-4, with TRBD1 identical over 11 bases. Germline V gene sequence: CDR1 MDHEN, CDR2 SYDVKM. The trim removed 6 bases at V and 7 bases at J, leaving 7 bases unmatched. This CDR3 has 15 residues. The CDR3 DNA follows: TGTGCCAGCAGCTCTCCGGGACAGGGGGGTGAAAAACTGTTTTTT. This sequence encodes CASSSPGQGGEKLFF.

A single count supports this clone. This chain joins TRBV29-1 and TRBJ2-5; 16 bases are shared with TRBD2. The length of the CDR3 is 16 residues. The V segment lost 7 bases and the J segment 4 bases; nucleotides outside the gene matches: 9. The V gene's germline CDR1 is SQVTM and CDR2 ANQGSEA. CDR3 nucleotides: TGCAGCGCAGACCTGGGACTAGCGGGGGGGCCAGAGACCCAGTACTTC. It translates to CSADLGLAGGPETQYF.

This sequence joins TRBV6-5 and TRBJ1-6, with D possibly TRBD1 on 6 matching bases. Trimming cost V 1 base and J 14 bases, with 18 bases left between them. The CDR3 sequence is 15 residues long. The germline gives CDR1 MNHEY, CDR2 SVGAGI. The chain's CDR3 is CASSYFRVFEGALHF. Written as DNA, the CDR3 is TGTGCCAGCAGTTACTTCAGGGTTTTCGAGGGGGCCCTCCACTTT.

In this sample, this clone turned up a few times. The chain combines TRBV30 with TRBJ2-3; TRBD2 matches 11 bases. Germline V CDR1 and CDR2: GTSNPN, SVGIG (reference sequence). Trimming at V came to 3 bases and at J to 6 bases, leaving 5 bases not matched to a gene. The CDR3 has 14 amino acids. Written as DNA, the CDR3 is TGTGCCTGGAGGATAGCGGGGGGGAAGGATACGCAGTATTTT. This sequence encodes CAWRIAGGKDTQYF. Drawing the rest from reference TRBV30 and TRBJ2-3, the complete variable domain is SQTIHQWPATLVQPVGSPLSLECTVEGTSNPNLYWYRQAAGRGLQLLFYSVGIGQISSEVPQNLSASRPQDRQFILSSKKLLLSDSGFYLCAWRIAGGKDTQYFGPGTRLTVL.

The chain combines TRBV4-1 with TRBJ1-2, with 8 bases fitting TRBD1. Germline loops: CDR1 MGHRA, CDR2 YSYEKL. The CDR3 runs to 14 residues. V dropped 4 bases and J dropped 8; count of bases not matched to a gene: 9. This CDR3 is CASSPRTGPGGYTF. DNA for the CDR3: TGCGCCAGCAGCCCTAGGACAGGGCCTGGGGGCTACACCTTC.

In nucleotides, the CDR3 is TGTGCCACCAAGCAAGCCGACACCGGGGAGCTGTTTTTT. It specifies CATKQADTGELFF. The chain combines TRBV24-1 with TRBJ2-2; D is unresolved. Germline CDR1 and CDR2: KGHDR and SFDVKD. V was shortened by 8 bases and J by 3 bases, with 9 bases between the two germline ends. The CDR3 covers 13 residues.

This chain joins TRBV7-2 and TRBJ1-1; D is ambiguous. Trimming removed 2 bases at V and 2 bases at J, with 9 bases between. Germline V gives CDR1 SGHTA, CDR2 FQGNSA. The CDR3 is made up of 14 amino acids. For the CDR3, the DNA is TGTGCCAGCAGCTTAACCGGTATCAACACTGAAGCTTTCTTT. It encodes CASSLTGINTEAFF.

The rearrangement uses TRBV7-2 and TRBJ2-7; D ambiguous. CDR3 size: 14 residues. Germline V gene lookup returns CDR1 SGHTA and CDR2 FQGNSA. Trimming shortened V by 5 bases and J by 3 bases, and 14 bases separated the two germline ends. CDR3 sequence (DNA): TGTGCCAGCAGCCGTGAGGTTGATATCTACGAGCAGTACTTC. Translation: CASSREVDIYEQYF.

J is TRBJ1-2 and V is TRBV5-1, with a weak D call TRBD1 (6 bases). The germline V gene encodes CDR1 SGHRS and CDR2 YFSETQ. V was trimmed by 2 bases and J by 6 bases, leaving 11 bases between them. The CDR3 sequence is 13 residues long. As DNA, the CDR3 is TGCGCCAGCAGCTTAACAGGGATAGATGGCTACACCTTC. Its protein is CASSLTGIDGYTF.

The genes are TRBV6-2 or TRBV6-3 and TRBJ1-5; 8 nucleotides agree with TRBD1. After removal of 5 bases from V and 6 bases from J, the junction contained 9 bases not matched to a gene. In germline, CDR1 is MNHEY, CDR2 SVGEGT. This CDR3 region has 15 residues. CDR3 nucleotides: TGTGCCAGCAGTCTTCGGACAGGGTTTCTTCAGCCCCAGCATTTT. Residues: CASSLRTGFLQPQHF.

This chain joins TRBV29-1 and TRBJ1-2; TRBD1 aligns across 8 bases. CDR3 length: 11 residues. After removal of 4 bases from V and 5 bases from J, the junction contained 0 bases not matched to a gene. Germline values: CDR1 SQVTM, CDR2 ANQGSEA. The CDR3 is CSVGDRYGYTF. Written as DNA, the CDR3 is TGCAGCGTTGGGGACAGGTATGGCTACACCTTC.

The chain joins TRBV29-1 to TRBJ2-7; tentative D call: TRBD2 (6 bases). This CDR3 region has 12 residues. V was shortened by 7 bases and J by 1 base, with 11 bases between the two germline ends. The germline V gene has CDR1 SQVTM and CDR2 ANQGSEA. This chain's CDR3 is CSAGDWSYEQYF. Here the CDR3 DNA reads TGCAGCGCGGGGGACTGGTCCTACGAGCAGTACTTC.

This clone was observed a single time. The genes are TRBV4-2 and TRBJ2-2, with TRBD2 matching 9 bases. V shed 4 bases, J shed 0 bases, and the junction held 6 bases outside the gene matches. CDR3 size: 17 residues. Germline V gene lookup returns CDR1 LGHNA and CDR2 YNFKEQ. CDR3: CASSPSASGANTGELFF. DNA of the CDR3: TGTGCCAGCAGCCCCTCGGCTAGCGGGGCGAACACCGGGGAGCTGTTTTTT.

The chain recombines TRBV18 with TRBJ1-4; D is unclear. V was cut by 6 bases and J by 6 bases, with 14 bases left in between. Germline V gene data show CDR1 as KGHSH and CDR2 as LQKENI. This CDR3 region has 14 residues. Here the CDR3 reads CASSLGVEDEKLFF. CDR3 bases: TGTGCCAGCTCCCTCGGCGTGGAGGATGAAAAACTGTTTTTT.

The chain uses TRBV7-9 and TRBJ2-1; D not resolved. This CDR3 spans 12 amino acids. Looked up from germline, CDR1 is SEHNR and CDR2 is FQNEAQ (reference sequence). The V and J ends lost 0 bases and 7 bases respectively, with 4 bases between them. In DNA, the CDR3 is TGTGCCAGCAGCTTAGCCAGAAATGAGCAGTTCTTC. Translating gives CASSLARNEQFF.

The J gene is TRBJ2-3, the V gene TRBV5-1; a possible D gene is TRBD2 (5 bases). Per germline, CDR1 SGHRS and CDR2 YFSETQ. The CDR3 contains 14 residues. Trimming removed 0 bases at V and 5 bases at J, with 10 bases between. The CDR3 spells CASSLVIGEDTQYF. The DNA of the CDR3 is TGCGCCAGCAGCTTGGTTATCGGGGAAGATACGCAGTATTTT.

This sequence joins TRBV28 and TRBJ2-7; D is perhaps TRBD1 (6 bases). Germline V CDR1 and CDR2: MDHEN, SYDVKM. V dropped 5 bases and J dropped 1 base, with 18 bases sitting between them. This CDR3 region has 16 residues. In nucleotides, the CDR3 is TGTGCCAGCAGTCCGGGACACATGGCGGTTTCCTACGAGCAGTACTTC. This gives the protein CASSPGHMAVSYEQYF.

This chain uses TRBV15 with TRBJ1-5; D not certain. The germline V and J ends were trimmed by 2 bases and 8 bases, with 7 bases remaining between them. CDR3 size: 12 residues. Per the germline V gene, CDR1 is LNHNV and CDR2 is YYDKDF (reference sequence). The CDR3: CATSRLGEPQHF. The DNA for the CDR3 is TGTGCCACCAGCAGACTAGGCGAGCCCCAGCATTTT.

This chain links TRBV18 with TRBJ2-7; D unresolved. Germline V gives CDR1 KGHSH, CDR2 LQKENI. V lost 1 base and J 0 bases, leaving 10 bases between the germline ends. The CDR3 is made up of 15 amino acids. The CDR3 nucleotides read TGTGCCAGCTCACCACTAGTAGCCAGCTCCTACGAGCAGTACTTC. Residues: CASSPLVASSYEQYF.

The chain couples TRBV14 to TRBJ2-7, with D tentatively TRBD1 (6 bases). V lost 5 bases, J lost 2 bases, and 13 bases lay in between. Germline V gene sequence: CDR1 SGHDN, CDR2 FVKESK. The CDR3 contains 14 residues. CDR3 protein: CASSSPRDTYEQYF. In nucleotides, the CDR3 is TGTGCCAGCAGCTCCCCCCGGGACACCTACGAGCAGTACTTC.

This clone was counted between two and nine times. The chain combines TRBV6-1 with TRBJ1-1; TRBD1 agrees at 7 bases. Germline CDR1 MNHNS, CDR2 SASEGT. Trimming removed 3 bases from V and 0 bases from J; junction bases left unmatched: 1. The CDR3 runs to 14 residues. CDR3 DNA: TGTGCCAGCAGTGAGACAGGGATGAACACTGAAGCTTTCTTT. Residues: CASSETGMNTEAFF.

J is TRBJ2-5 and V is TRBV29-1; no firm D call. Germline V gene data show CDR1 as SQVTM and CDR2 as ANQGSEA. This CDR3 contains 13 residues. Between the trimmed V and J ends, which lost 1 base and 1 base, there was a span of 7 bases. CDR3 in DNA: TGCAGCGTTGAAGGCTGGAGCCAAGAGACCCAGTACTTC. Its protein product is CSVEGWSQETQYF.

The rearrangement links TRBV28 to TRBJ1-2, with 7 bases matching TRBD1. The CDR3 runs 12 residues. V lost 8 bases and J lost 8; bases outside the gene matches: 8. Germline CDR1 is MDHEN and CDR2 is SYDVKM. The CDR3 is CASQLTGHGYTF. DNA of the CDR3: TGTGCCAGCCAGCTGACAGGGCACGGCTACACCTTC.

For the CDR3, the DNA is TGCGCCAGCAGCCAAGATTGGGGCGGGGGGGCCTACGAGCAGTACTTC. Protein sequence: CASSQDWGGGAYEQYF. This chain uses TRBV4-1 with TRBJ2-7; 9 bases agree with TRBD2. This CDR3 is built from 16 residues. After removal of 0 bases from V and 2 bases from J, the junction contained 5 bases not matched to a gene. The germline V gene encodes CDR1 MGHRA and CDR2 YSYEKL.

The chain uses TRBV5-1 and TRBJ1-4, with D unclear. With 5 bases removed from V and 0 bases from J, the gap between germline ends came to 8 bases. The length of the CDR3 is 14 residues. Germline loops: CDR1 SGHRS, CDR2 YFSETQ. The CDR3: CASRQYATNEKLFF. The CDR3 DNA follows: TGCGCCAGCAGACAATATGCAACTAATGAAAAACTGTTTTTT.

V is TRBV5-5 and J is TRBJ1-2, with D possibly matching TRBD1 (6 bases). The CDR3 covers 18 residues. Trimming pared 0 bases from V and 4 bases from J, leaving 22 bases between. From germline, CDR1 is SGHKS and CDR2 YYEKEE (reference sequence). CDR3 DNA: TGTGCCAGCAGCTTGGATTATACCGGACAGACTCATTTCTATGGCTACACCTTC. Its translation is CASSLDYTGQTHFYGYTF.

The chain is built from TRBV10-3 and TRBJ1-2; D might be TRBD1 (6 bases). The germline V gene encodes CDR1 ENHRY and CDR2 SYGVKD. The V end lost 6 bases, the J end lost 6 bases, and 14 bases lay between the germline ends. The CDR3 totals 13 residues. The CDR3 here is CAIREQGSDGYTF. For the CDR3, the DNA is TGTGCCATCAGGGAACAGGGTTCAGATGGCTACACCTTC.